This TCR beta chain was documented in a study of T cells expressing NK-cell markers. On the study more broadly: Sorted CD3+CD56+NKG2C+, CD3+CD56+NKG2C- and CD3+CD56-NKG2C+ T cells supplied TCR beta repertoires. Findings of the study overall: Expanded clones of NKG2C+ T cells had an unclear HCMV specificity. In over 5 donors, dominant CD3+CD56+NKG2C+ clonotypes ranked among the top 10 CD8+ clonotypes.

The CDR3 contains 15 residues. As for this clonotype: The antigen remains unidentified.

UMIs were included in TCR beta cDNA generated by 5'RACE template switching. TCRdb reworked the 5' RACE reads into one entry per CDR3 protein, no DNA. The sample is made up of about 150,000 distinct CDR3 sequences, and the top ten hold 37% of it. The J gene is TRBJ1-3, the V gene TRBV21-1. TRBV21-1 constitutes a pseudogene. The specimen sequenced was blood T cells: a sorted CD56 or NKG2C T cell subset, CD4+ or CD8+ T cells, or bulk PBMC T cells (not recorded which). This clonotype was obtained from a woman in her forties or fifties in good health. Here the CDR3 reads CASSGAGPSGNTIYF.